One and the same sample provided the 17 T cell receptor beta chains below, sequenced in a study of control samples from healthy donors and cancer patients (dated by TCRdb to 2018 to 2021). Library creation used the immunoSEQ multiplex PCR assay. The source is immuneACCESS, and TCRdb retained only in-frame sequences with V and J called. Part of the clones is not carried over; for the studies checked, unresolved V genes explain less than half of this, and the remainder is unexplained. The sample records some 210,000 clones, about 90% of which are singletons. Clones ranked in the top ten supply approximately 1.8% of the sample. Sequencing input: blood. The receptors were sampled from a man younger than 45 in good health.

The chain carries TRBV24-1 and TRBJ2-2; no definite D call. The CDR3 loop spans 14 amino acids. Per germline, CDR1 KGHDR and CDR2 SFDVKD. The germline V and J ends were trimmed by 5 bases and 0 bases, with 6 bases remaining between them. The CDR3 DNA is TGTGCCACCAGTGGTCGGTCGAACACCGGGGAGCTGTTTTTT. Translating gives CATSGRSNTGELFF.

The V and J genes are TRBV2 and TRBJ1-1; D gene unclear. V was shortened by 5 bases and J by 0 bases, with 10 bases between the two germline ends. The CDR3 is made up of 14 amino acids. Germline-derived CDR1 and CDR2 are SNHLY and FYNNEI. CDR3 residues: CASSPDTLNTEAFF. The CDR3 coding sequence is TGTGCCAGCAGTCCTGACACTTTGAACACTGAAGCTTTCTTT.

V and J are TRBV24-1 and TRBJ2-2; 7 bases match TRBD1. Germline CDR1 reads KGHDR; CDR2 reads SFDVKD. This CDR3 has 17 amino acids. V lost 3 bases, J lost 5 bases, and 11 bases stayed unmatched. For the CDR3, the DNA is TGTGCCACCAGTGATATGACAGGGTCCCAAAGGACCGGGGAGCTGTTTTTT. This codes for CATSDMTGSQRTGELFF.

The chain's CDR3 is CASSELRTAKTEAFF. The CDR3 DNA reads as TGTGCCAGCAGTGAATTAAGGACAGCTAAAACTGAAGCTTTCTTT. V and J are TRBV6-1 and TRBJ1-1; possibly TRBD1 for D (6 bases). Germline CDR1 and CDR2: MNHNS and SASEGT. Trimming pared 2 bases from V and 5 bases from J, leaving 15 bases between. There are 15 residues in the CDR3.

The rearrangement uses TRBV5-1 and TRBJ1-1; 9 bases map to TRBD1. V was clipped by 3 bases and J by 4 bases; unmatched bases: 7. The CDR3 consists of 15 residues. Germline assignment: CDR1 SGHRS and CDR2 YFSETQ. This CDR3 reads CASSSWTGVGTEAFF. In DNA, the CDR3 is TGCGCCAGCAGCTCCTGGACAGGGGTGGGCACTGAAGCTTTCTTT.

The rearrangement joins TRBV12-5 to TRBJ2-7; 8 nucleotides match TRBD1. Germline CDR1 is LGHNT and CDR2 is FRNRAP. Losses at the gene ends were 7 bases for V and 1 base for J; bases not matched to a gene: 9. The CDR3 covers 15 residues. The CDR3: CASAPYGTGSYEQYF. For the CDR3, the DNA is TGTGCTAGTGCCCCCTATGGGACAGGTTCCTACGAGCAGTACTTC.

The rearrangement links TRBV3-1 (or the pseudogene TRBV3-2) to TRBJ2-1; 13 bases are a match to TRBD2. The V segment lost 8 bases and the J segment 8 bases; nucleotides outside the gene matches: 6. Germline assignment: CDR1 LGHDT and CDR2 YNNKEL (reference sequence). The CDR3 loop spans 14 amino acids. CDR3 sequence: CASARTSGGYEQFF. The CDR3 bases are TGTGCCAGCGCGAGGACTAGCGGGGGCTATGAGCAGTTCTTC.

CDR3 nucleotide sequence: TGTGCCAGCAGCTTAGGCGGGGCGCGCACCGGGGAGCTGTTTTTT. Its protein product is CASSLGGARTGELFF. The rearrangement links TRBV7-6 to TRBJ2-2, with a weak D call TRBD2 (6 bases). The CDR3 runs to 15 residues. Trimming took 1 base from V and 4 from J, leaving 10 bases between them. Germline V CDR1 and CDR2: SGHVS, FNYEAQ.

The chain uses TRBV7-8 and TRBJ2-5, with D possibly being TRBD1 (6 bases). The V and J ends lost 2 bases and 4 bases respectively, with 17 bases between them. The CDR3 sequence is 16 residues long. The germline V gene encodes CDR1 SGHVS and CDR2 FQNEAQ. In DNA form, the CDR3 reads TGTGCCAGCAGCTTATCAGGACAAGGACAGAGAGAGACCCAGTACTTC. This codes for CASSLSGQGQRETQYF. Variable domain in full (rest from reference TRBV7-8 and TRBJ2-5): GAGVSQSPRYKVAKRGQDVALRCDPISGHVSLFWYQQALGQGPEFLTYFQNEAQLDKSGLPSDRFFAERPEGSVSTLKIQRTQQEDSAVYLCASSLSGQGQRETQYFGPGTRLLVL.

The genes are TRBV6-6 and TRBJ2-3; TRBD2 is a possible D gene (6 bases). Deletions cut 5 bases from V and 0 bases from J, with 24 bases between. The CDR3 is made up of 19 amino acids. CDR1 and CDR2 from the germline V gene are MNHNY and SVGAGI (reference sequence). CDR3 sequence: CASSPPMKTSGKSTDTQYF. In DNA form, the CDR3 reads TGTGCCAGCAGTCCGCCGATGAAGACTAGTGGAAAGAGCACAGATACGCAGTATTTT.

This rearrangement joins TRBV11-3 to TRBJ2-1; 11 nucleotides agree with TRBD2. Germline assignment: CDR1 SGHNT and CDR2 YENEEA. The length of the CDR3 is 15 residues. V lost 2 bases, J lost 12 bases, and 9 bases stayed unmatched. CDR3 sequence: CASSLTSGGGHGQFF. As DNA, the CDR3 is TGTGCCAGCAGCTTAACTAGCGGGGGAGGGCATGGGCAGTTCTTC.

The chain combines TRBV2 with TRBJ1-2; no clear D gene. The CDR3 sequence is 14 residues long. The germline V gene has CDR1 SNHLY and CDR2 FYNNEI. Between the trimmed V and J ends, which lost 4 bases and 0 bases, there was a span of 9 bases. This CDR3 is CASSVAGANYGYTF. The CDR3 DNA reads TGTGCCAGCAGTGTGGCCGGAGCTAACTATGGCTACACCTTC.

This chain uses TRBV3-1 (or the pseudogene TRBV3-2) with TRBJ1-1; weak D call: TRBD1 (5 bases). CDR3 length equals 14 residues. Trimming left V 1 base short and J 7 bases short, with 13 bases between. Germline CDR1 LGHDT, CDR2 YNNKEL (reference sequence). The DNA for the CDR3 is TGTGCCAGCAGCCAAGTCGGGGGAATCATTGAAGCTTTCTTT. Its translation: CASSQVGGIIEAFF.

The gene calls are TRBV11-2 and TRBJ2-3; the match to TRBD2 covers 9 bases. With V trimmed by 7 bases and J by 2 bases, 13 bases remained unmatched. Germline V lookup: CDR1 SGHAT, CDR2 FQNNGV. The CDR3 contains 17 residues. Here the CDR3 reads CASTPGGAGGYTDTQYF. The CDR3 coding sequence is TGTGCCAGCACTCCAGGTGGAGCGGGGGGCTACACAGATACGCAGTATTTT. Together with reference TRBV11-2 and TRBJ2-3, the CDR3 gives the full variable domain: EAGVAQSPRYKIIEKRQSVAFWCNPISGHATLYWYQQILGQGPKLLIQFQNNGVVDDSQLPKDRFSAERLKGVDSTLKIQPAKLEDSAVYLCASTPGGAGGYTDTQYFGPGTRLTVL.

The J gene is TRBJ1-2, the V gene TRBV2; D gene ambiguous. The CDR3 runs 14 residues. The germline V and J ends were trimmed by 0 bases and 7 bases, with 12 bases remaining between them. Germline lookup yields CDR1 SNHLY and CDR2 FYNNEI. The CDR3 reads CASSEALPSIGYTF. The CDR3 region has the DNA TGTGCCAGCAGTGAAGCGCTTCCCAGCATTGGCTACACCTTC.

J is TRBJ1-1 and V is TRBV9; TRBD1 matches at 7 bases. Germline V gene sequence: CDR1 SGDLS, CDR2 YYNGEE. The length of the CDR3 is 15 residues. J gave up 0 bases and V 3 bases, and 5 bases lay outside the gene matches. The CDR3 nucleotides are TGTGCCAGCAGCGCCCAGGGACAGATGAACACTGAAGCTTTCTTT. It encodes CASSAQGQMNTEAFF.

The CDR3 bases are TGTGCCAGCAGGAATACAGGGGACTCCTACGAGCAGTACTTC. It is translated as CASRNTGDSYEQYF. The chain couples TRBV6-5 to TRBJ2-7; 7 bases map to TRBD1. CDR3 length: 14 amino acids. Germline V gene sequence: CDR1 MNHEY, CDR2 SVGAGI. V lost 6 bases to trimming and J lost 0 bases; unmatched junction nucleotides: 5.